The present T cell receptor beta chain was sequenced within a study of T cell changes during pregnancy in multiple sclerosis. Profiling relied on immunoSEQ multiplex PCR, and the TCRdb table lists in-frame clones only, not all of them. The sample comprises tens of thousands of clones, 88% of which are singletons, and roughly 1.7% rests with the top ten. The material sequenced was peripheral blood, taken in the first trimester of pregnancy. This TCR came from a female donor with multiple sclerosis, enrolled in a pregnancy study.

CDR3 in amino acids: CASGVDRGGYEQYF. The CDR3 nucleotides read TGTGCTAGTGGTGTGGACAGGGGGGGATACGAGCAGTACTTC. J is TRBJ2-7 and V is TRBV12-5, with TRBD1 identical over 10 bases. CDR1 LGHNT and CDR2 FRNRAP come from the germline V gene. Germline trimming cut 5 bases from V and 4 bases from J; bases unmatched to any gene: 5. The CDR3 extends over 14 amino acids.